This TCR beta chain appears in the sequencing data of a study of tumor-infiltrating lymphocytes in primary liver carcinoma. About the research overall: Cases comprised patients with primary liver carcinoma who received surgical resection. These patients were men and women whose ages were 30 to 69 years.

RNA isolated from unsorted whole blood supplied the blood RNA, with germline DNA also extracted. The study enrolled treatment-naive patients with chronic HBV infection. Broader study findings: Among the pair types, tumor region pairs showed more overlap than tumor-adjacent and tumor-blood pairs.

Making TCR beta cDNA involved roughly 500 ng total RNA and a constant-region primer. Three nested multiplex PCR rounds, a slightly modified ARM-PCR, produced the libraries for TCR beta. The opening two PCR rounds, around 10 cycles each, paired TRBV1-TRBV30 forward primers with a C-beta reverse primer. Using its own MiXCR run on the multiplex PCR reads, TCRdb lists one record per CDR3 protein. The profile shows about 300,000 distinct CDR3 sequences, more than 55% of them singletons. CDR3 length equals 13 residues. Germline V gene sequence: CDR1 SGHRS, CDR2 YFSETQ. V shed 5 bases and J shed 8 bases, with 13 bases lying between them. There are a few counts of this clonotype. Antigen unknown.

The V call is TRBV5-1, the J call TRBJ2-2; the D gene could be TRBD1 or TRBD2 (5 bases each). The sequencing input was peripheral blood. This receptor was taken from a man aged 35 to 55 with primary liver carcinoma and hepatitis B virus infection. CDR3 nucleotide sequence: TGCGCCAGCAGTATCGACGGGGCGGGGGAGCTGTTTTTT. Protein sequence: CASSIDGAGELFF. The variable domain in full, completed from reference TRBV5-1 and TRBJ2-2, reads KAGVTQTPRYLIKTRGQQVTLSCSPISGHRSVSWYQQTPGQGLQFLFEYFSETQRNKGNFPGRFSGRQFSNSRSEMNVSTLELGDSALYLCASSIDGAGELFFGEGSRLTVL.